This is a list of T cell receptor beta chains from one sample in a study of OX40 agonist ivuxolimab in advanced cancers. Method: immunoSEQ multiplex PCR; TCRdb's copy keeps in-frame clones and lacks some. The repertoire has approximately 94,000 clones, 89% of them found once; the top ten carry about 0.15%. Here the sequenced sample was CD4+ or CD8+ T cells sorted from blood, taken in a trial of the OX40 agonist ivuxolimab. The source is an adult with an advanced solid tumor such as melanoma, head and neck, liver or kidney cancer. Both conserved end residues are part of each CDR3. D genes are given only for firm matches. Rows may omit the clone size; those that give it use once, few, many or a size class.

TRBJ1-4 | NA | TRBV5-8 | NA | CASSTRGRSEKLFF | TGTGCCAGCAGTACGAGAGGGAGATCGGAAAAACTGTTTTTT
TRBJ2-6 | TRBD2 | TRBV9 | NA | CASTRSGGGSSGANVLTF | TGTGCCAGCACCCGAAGCGGGGGAGGTTCCTCTGGGGCCAACGTCCTGACTTTC
TRBJ2-2 | NA | TRBV19 | NA | CASRVFTGELFF | TGTGCCAGCAGGGTTTTCACCGGGGAGCTGTTTTTT
TRBJ2-7 | TRBD1 | TRBV6-1 | NA | CASSPTGNEQYF | TGTGCCAGCAGCCCGACAGGGAACGAGCAGTACTTC
TRBJ1-1 | NA | TRBV28 | NA | CASRPRTVLNTEAFF | TGTGCCAGCAGACCTCGGACGGTTTTGAACACTGAAGCTTTCTTT
TRBJ2-1 | TRBD1 | TRBV6-1 | NA | CASGIQGAPGDEQFF | TGTGCCAGCGGAATCCAGGGGGCACCCGGGGATGAGCAGTTCTTC
TRBJ2-6 | NA | TRBV11-1 | few | CASSSLGSGANVLTF | TGTGCCAGCAGCTCATTAGGATCTGGGGCCAACGTCCTGACTTTC
TRBJ2-7 | NA | TRBV2 | NA | CASSSWGNEQYF | TGTGCCAGCAGTAGTTGGGGCAACGAGCAGTACTTC
TRBJ2-1 | TRBD2 | TRBV30 | NA | CAWSGFAGGRPSSYNEQFF | TGTGCCTGGAGTGGTTTTGCGGGAGGGCGTCCCAGCTCCTACAATGAGCAGTTCTTC
TRBJ2-7 | NA | TRBV5-1 | NA | CASSLRDTGYEQYF | TGCGCCAGCAGCTTGCGAGACACAGGGTACGAGCAGTACTTC
TRBJ2-2 | TRBD2 | TRBV28 | once | CASRSGSGTLRELFF | TGTGCCAGCAGGTCCGGGAGCGGGACTCTCAGGGAGCTGTTTTTT
TRBJ2-7 | TRBD2 | TRBV7-8 | NA | CASAPRPGGHEQYF | TGTGCCAGCGCCCCGCGACCGGGGGGACACGAGCAGTACTTC
TRBJ2-5 | TRBD2 | TRBV27 | NA | CASSSTKTSGRAEETQYF | TGTGCCAGCAGTTCCACCAAAACTAGCGGGAGGGCCGAGGAGACCCAGTACTTC
TRBJ2-3 | TRBD2 | TRBV7-3 | once | CASSLISMGLGSTDTQYF | TGTGCCAGCAGCTTAATTTCGATGGGACTAGGAAGCACAGATACGCAGTATTTT
TRBJ2-5 | NA | TRBV15 | NA | CATSRDRQETQYF | TGTGCCACCAGCAGGGACAGACAAGAGACCCAGTACTTC
TRBJ1-2 | NA | TRBV6-6 | NA | CASSYLQGYTF | TGTGCCAGCAGTTACCTCCAAGGTTACACCTTC
TRBJ1-2 | NA | TRBV19 | NA | CASRQSYGYTF | TGTGCCAGCCGACAGAGCTATGGCTACACCTTC
TRBJ2-1 | NA | TRBV7-2 | once | CASSLLALGEQFF | TGTGCCAGCAGCTTGCTAGCTCTCGGTGAGCAGTTCTTC
TRBJ2-7 | NA | TRBV5-4 | NA | CASSLHQRVYEQYF | TGTGCCAGCAGCTTGCACCAGCGGGTATACGAGCAGTACTTC
TRBJ1-3 | NA | TRBV18 | NA | CASSEIRGGNTIYF | TGTGCCAGCTCAGAAATAAGGGGTGGAAACACCATATATTTT
TRBJ2-7 | NA | TRBV21-1 | NA | CASSTDRVEHEQYF | TGTGCCAGCAGCACTGACAGGGTGGAACACGAGCAGTACTTC
TRBJ1-5 | NA | TRBV28 | once | CASVGQILNQPQHF | TGTGCCAGCGTCGGTCAGATCCTAAATCAGCCCCAGCATTTT
TRBJ2-7 | TRBD2 | TRBV7-2 | many | CASSLNLAGVSEQYF | TGTGCCAGCAGCTTAAATCTAGCGGGGGTAAGCGAGCAGTACTTC
TRBJ2-7 | TRBD2 | TRBV9 | NA | CASSVGLAVGLNEQYF | TGTGCCAGCAGCGTGGGACTAGCGGTGGGGCTTAACGAGCAGTACTTC
TRBJ1-1 | NA | TRBV6-4 | NA | CASSAPDTNTEAFF | TGTGCCAGCAGTGCGCCAGACACTAACACTGAAGCTTTCTTT
TRBJ1-2 | TRBD1 | TRBV6-1 | NA | CASRMTGNYGYTF | TGTGCCAGCAGGATGACAGGGAACTATGGCTACACCTTC
TRBJ1-5 | NA | TRBV2 | NA | CASSESGGQGLGQPQHF | TGTGCCAGCAGTGAAAGTGGAGGGCAGGGGTTGGGACAGCCCCAGCATTTT
TRBJ2-2 | TRBD1 | TRBV7-6 | NA | CASRARQGKNTGELFF | TGTGCCAGCAGGGCAAGACAGGGGAAGAACACCGGGGAGCTGTTTTTT
TRBJ1-5 | TRBD1 | TRBV5-4 | NA | CASSSQGFSDQPQHF | TGTGCCAGCAGCTCACAGGGGTTTTCGGATCAGCCCCAGCATTTT
TRBJ1-2 | NA | TRBV7-2 | NA | CASSPPGTGPYGYTF | TGTGCCAGCAGCCCCCCTGGAACAGGGCCCTATGGCTACACCTTC
TRBJ1-2 | NA | TRBV29-1 | NA | CSVEVGRHGYTF | TGCAGCGTTGAAGTGGGAAGACATGGCTACACCTTC